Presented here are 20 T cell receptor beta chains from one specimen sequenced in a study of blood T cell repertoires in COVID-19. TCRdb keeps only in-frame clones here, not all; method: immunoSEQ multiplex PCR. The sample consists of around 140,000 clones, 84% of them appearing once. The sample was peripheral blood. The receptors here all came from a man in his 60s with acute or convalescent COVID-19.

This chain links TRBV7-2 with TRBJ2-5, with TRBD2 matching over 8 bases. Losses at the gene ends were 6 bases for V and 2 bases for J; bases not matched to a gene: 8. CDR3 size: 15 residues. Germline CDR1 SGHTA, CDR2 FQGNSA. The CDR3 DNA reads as TGTGCCAGCAGGGCCGCGGGGGGACGACAAGAGACCCAGTACTTC. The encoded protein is CASRAAGGRQETQYF.

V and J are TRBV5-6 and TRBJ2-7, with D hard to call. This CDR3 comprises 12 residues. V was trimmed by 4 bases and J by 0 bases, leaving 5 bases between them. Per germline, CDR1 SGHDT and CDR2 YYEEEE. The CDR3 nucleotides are TGTGCCAGCAGCATGAGCTCCTACGAGCAGTACTTC. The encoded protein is CASSMSSYEQYF. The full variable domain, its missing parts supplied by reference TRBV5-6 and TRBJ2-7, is DAGVTQSPTHLIKTRGQQVTLRCSPKSGHDTVSWYQQALGQGPQFIFQYYEEEERQRGNFPDRFSGHQFPNYSSELNVNALLLGDSALYLCASSMSSYEQYFGPGTRLTVT.

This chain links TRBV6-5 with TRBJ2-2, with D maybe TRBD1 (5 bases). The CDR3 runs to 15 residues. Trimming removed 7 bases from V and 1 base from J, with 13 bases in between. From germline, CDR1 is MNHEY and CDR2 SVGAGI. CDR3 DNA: TGTGCCAGCACCCCAACCAGGGTGAACACCGGGGAGCTGTTTTTT. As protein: CASTPTRVNTGELFF.

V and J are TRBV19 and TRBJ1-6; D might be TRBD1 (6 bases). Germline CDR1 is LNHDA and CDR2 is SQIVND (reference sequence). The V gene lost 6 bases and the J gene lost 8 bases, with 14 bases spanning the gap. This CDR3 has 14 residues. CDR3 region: CASRQTGRYSPLHF. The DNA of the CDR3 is TGTGCCAGTAGACAGACAGGCCGATATTCACCCCTCCACTTT. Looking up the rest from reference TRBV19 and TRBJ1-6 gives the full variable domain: DGGITQSPKYLFRKEGQNVTLSCEQNLNHDAMYWYRQDPGQGLRLIYYSQIVNDFQKGDIAEGYSVSREKKESFPLTVTSAQKNPTAFYLCASRQTGRYSPLHFGNGTRLTVT.

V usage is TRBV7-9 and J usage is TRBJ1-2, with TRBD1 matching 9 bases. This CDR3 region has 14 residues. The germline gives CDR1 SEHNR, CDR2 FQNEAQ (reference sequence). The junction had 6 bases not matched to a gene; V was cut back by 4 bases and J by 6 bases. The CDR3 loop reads CASSSSTGGNGYTF. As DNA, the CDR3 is TGTGCCAGCAGCTCGTCAACAGGGGGCAATGGCTACACCTTC.

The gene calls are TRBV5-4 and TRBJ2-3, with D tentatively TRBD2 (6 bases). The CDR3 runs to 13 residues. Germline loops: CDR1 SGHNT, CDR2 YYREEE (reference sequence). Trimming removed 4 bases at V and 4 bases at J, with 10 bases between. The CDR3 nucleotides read TGTGCCAGCAGCACTCTAGCGTCAGATACGCAGTATTTT. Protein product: CASSTLASDTQYF.

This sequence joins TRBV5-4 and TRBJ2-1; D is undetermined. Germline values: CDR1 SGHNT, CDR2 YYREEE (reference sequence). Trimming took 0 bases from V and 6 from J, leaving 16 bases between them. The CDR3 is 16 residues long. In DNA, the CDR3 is TGTGCCAGCAGCTTGGGGGCCCCCTTGAGAAGCAATGAGCAGTTCTTC. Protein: CASSLGAPLRSNEQFF. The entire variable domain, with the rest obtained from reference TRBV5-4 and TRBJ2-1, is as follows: ETGVTQSPTHLIKTRGQQVTLRCSSQSGHNTVSWYQQALGQGPQFIFQYYREEENGRGNFPPRFSGLQFPNYSSELNVNALELDDSALYLCASSLGAPLRSNEQFFGPGTRLTVL.

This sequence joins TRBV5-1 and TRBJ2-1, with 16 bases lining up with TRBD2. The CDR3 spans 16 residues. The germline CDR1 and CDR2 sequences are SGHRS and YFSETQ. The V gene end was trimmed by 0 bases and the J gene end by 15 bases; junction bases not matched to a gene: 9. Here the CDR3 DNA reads TGCGCCAGCAGCTTGGAGGACGGGGGACTAGCGGGAGGGCTGTTCTTC. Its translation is CASSLEDGGLAGGLFF. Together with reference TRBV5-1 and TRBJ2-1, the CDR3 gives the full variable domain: KAGVTQTPRYLIKTRGQQVTLSCSPISGHRSVSWYQQTPGQGLQFLFEYFSETQRNKGNFPGRFSGRQFSNSRSEMNVSTLELGDSALYLCASSLEDGGLAGGLFFGPGTRLTVL.

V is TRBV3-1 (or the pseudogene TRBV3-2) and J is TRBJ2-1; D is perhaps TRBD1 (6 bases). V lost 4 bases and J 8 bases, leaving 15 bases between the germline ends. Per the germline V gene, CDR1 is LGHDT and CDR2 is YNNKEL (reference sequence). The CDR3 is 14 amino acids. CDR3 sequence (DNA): TGTGCCAGCAGCCTAAGCGCACAGGGCGATGAGCAGTTCTTC. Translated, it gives CASSLSAQGDEQFF.

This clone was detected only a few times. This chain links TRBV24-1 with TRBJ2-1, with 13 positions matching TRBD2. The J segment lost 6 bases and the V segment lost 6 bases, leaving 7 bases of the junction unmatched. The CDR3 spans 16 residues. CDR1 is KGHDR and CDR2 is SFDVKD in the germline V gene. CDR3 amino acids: CATSKGGLAGINEQFF. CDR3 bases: TGTGCCACCAGTAAAGGGGGACTAGCGGGAATCAATGAGCAGTTCTTC.

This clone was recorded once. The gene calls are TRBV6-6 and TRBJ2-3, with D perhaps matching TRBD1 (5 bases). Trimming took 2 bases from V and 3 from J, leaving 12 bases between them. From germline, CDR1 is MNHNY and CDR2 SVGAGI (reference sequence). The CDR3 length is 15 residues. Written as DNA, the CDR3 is TGTGCCAGCAGTTACGGGGCGGCAAATACAGATACGCAGTATTTT. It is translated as CASSYGAANTDTQYF.

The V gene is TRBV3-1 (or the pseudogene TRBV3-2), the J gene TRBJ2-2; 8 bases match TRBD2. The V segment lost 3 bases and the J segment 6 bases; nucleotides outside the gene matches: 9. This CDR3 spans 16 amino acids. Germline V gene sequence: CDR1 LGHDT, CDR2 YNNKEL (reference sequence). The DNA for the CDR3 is TGTGCCAGCAGCCACGGTTTCGGACTAGCTTCCGGGGAGCTGTTTTTT. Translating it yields CASSHGFGLASGELFF.

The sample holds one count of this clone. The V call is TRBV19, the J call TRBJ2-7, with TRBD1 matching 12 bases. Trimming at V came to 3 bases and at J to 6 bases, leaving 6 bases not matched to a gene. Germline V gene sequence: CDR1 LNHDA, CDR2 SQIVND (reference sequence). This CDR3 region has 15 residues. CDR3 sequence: CASSISGTGGGEQYF. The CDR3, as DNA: TGTGCCAGTAGTATCTCCGGGACAGGGGGCGGCGAGCAGTACTTC.

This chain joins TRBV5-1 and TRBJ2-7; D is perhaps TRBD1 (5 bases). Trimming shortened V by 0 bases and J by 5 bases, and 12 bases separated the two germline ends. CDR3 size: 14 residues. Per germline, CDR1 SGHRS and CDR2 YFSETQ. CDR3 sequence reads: CASSLGQGANEQYF. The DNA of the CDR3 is TGCGCCAGCAGCTTGGGGCAGGGCGCCAACGAGCAGTACTTC.

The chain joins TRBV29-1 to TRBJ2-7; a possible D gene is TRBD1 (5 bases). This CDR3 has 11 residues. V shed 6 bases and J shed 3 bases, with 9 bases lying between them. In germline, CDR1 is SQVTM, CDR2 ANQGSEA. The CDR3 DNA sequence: TGCAGCGTCGGACACGGCTACGAGCAGTACTTC. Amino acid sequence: CSVGHGYEQYF.

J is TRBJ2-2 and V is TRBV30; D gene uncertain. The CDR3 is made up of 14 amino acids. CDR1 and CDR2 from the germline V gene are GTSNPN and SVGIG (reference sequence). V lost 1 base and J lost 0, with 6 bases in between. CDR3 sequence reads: CAWSGLANTGELFF. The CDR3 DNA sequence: TGTGCCTGGAGTGGGCTAGCGAACACCGGGGAGCTGTTTTTT.

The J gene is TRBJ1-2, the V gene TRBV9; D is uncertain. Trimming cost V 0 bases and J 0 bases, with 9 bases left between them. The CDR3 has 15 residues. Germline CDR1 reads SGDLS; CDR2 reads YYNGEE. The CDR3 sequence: CASSVAAAANYGYTF. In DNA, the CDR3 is TGTGCCAGCAGCGTAGCCGCGGCCGCTAACTATGGCTACACCTTC. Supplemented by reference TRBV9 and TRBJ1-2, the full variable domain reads DSGVTQTPKHLITATGQRVTLRCSPRSGDLSVYWYQQSLDQGLQFLIQYYNGEERAKGNILERFSAQQFPDLHSELNLSSLELGDSALYFCASSVAAAANYGYTFGSGTRLTVV.

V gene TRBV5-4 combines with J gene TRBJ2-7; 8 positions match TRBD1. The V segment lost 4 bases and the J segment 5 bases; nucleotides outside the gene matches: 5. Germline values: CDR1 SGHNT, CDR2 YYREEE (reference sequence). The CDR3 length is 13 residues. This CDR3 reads CASSRDRGHEQYF. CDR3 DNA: TGTGCCAGCAGCCGAGACAGGGGCCACGAGCAGTACTTC.

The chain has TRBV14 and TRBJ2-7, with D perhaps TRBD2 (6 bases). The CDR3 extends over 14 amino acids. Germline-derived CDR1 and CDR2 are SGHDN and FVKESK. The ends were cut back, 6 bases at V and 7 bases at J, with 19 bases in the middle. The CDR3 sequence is CASSFFRQGGEQYF. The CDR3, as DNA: TGTGCCAGCAGTTTTTTTCGGCAGGGAGGTGAGCAGTACTTC.

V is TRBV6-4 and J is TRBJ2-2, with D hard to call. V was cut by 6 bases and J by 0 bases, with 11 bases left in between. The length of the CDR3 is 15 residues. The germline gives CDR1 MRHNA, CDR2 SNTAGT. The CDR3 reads CASSAEATNTGELFF. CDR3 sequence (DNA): TGTGCCAGCAGCGCCGAGGCTACGAACACCGGGGAGCTGTTTTTT.